This is a list of T cell receptor beta chains from one sample in a study of CD8+ T cells in alopecia areata. Some clones are missing from TCRdb's copy, which holds only in-frame ones; the method was immunoSEQ multiplex PCR. The table records roughly 280,000 clones, about three fifths of them present only once. The sample in question was CD4+ T cells sorted from blood, obtained around week 52, from a patient treated with tofacitinib. The source of these receptors is a human donor with alopecia areata. CDR3s include the opening cysteine and the closing phenylalanine or tryptophan. The order of the fields is J gene, V gene, CDR3 protein.

>TRBJ2-1|TRBV5-1
CASSSGLASDNEQFF
>TRBJ2-1|TRBV9
CASSITGGNEQFF
>TRBJ1-1|TRBV6-4
CASSRTGELMNTEAFF
>TRBJ2-1|TRBV18
CASSPSPTSGGYNEQFF
>TRBJ1-1|TRBV6-5
CASSYFIGAEAFF
>TRBJ2-3|TRBV5-1
CASSSPRGSDTQYF
>TRBJ2-5|TRBV4-3
CASSQALAGGRETQYF
>TRBJ2-2|TRBV19
CASSDRANTGELFF
>TRBJ2-7|TRBV4-3
CASSLSPGLAGIPREQYF
>TRBJ2-3|TRBV7-3
CASSLTSGGLDTQYF
>TRBJ2-5|TRBV5-1
CASSLLAGRETQYF
>TRBJ2-3|TRBV7-3
CASSRLGTSDSTDTQYF
>TRBJ1-6|TRBV27
CASSYGSSSGSPLHF
>TRBJ1-2|TRBV30
CASTGQGLFHGYTF
>TRBJ1-2|TRBV29-1
CSVGKTGNYGYTF
>TRBJ2-7|TRBV4-1
CASSQTLGTYEQYF
>TRBJ1-2|TRBV6-6
CASSLGTGGGHGYTF
>TRBJ2-5|TRBV29-1
CSVNPEQETQYF
>TRBJ2-1|TRBV6-1
CASSLQRGYNEQFF
>TRBJ1-2|TRBV27
CASSLLGDGGYTF
>TRBJ2-7|TRBV13
CASSSGQGIYEQYF
>TRBJ2-3|TRBV5-4
CASSFIDGTQYF
>TRBJ1-4|TRBV10-3
CAISESVGGADEKLFF
>TRBJ2-3|TRBV5-6
CASSRTGELQYF
>TRBJ2-7|TRBV29-1
CSARTDTYEQYF
>TRBJ2-7|TRBV29-1
CSVDGVHSYEQYF
>TRBJ1-6|TRBV10-3
CAIRFGTDNSPLHF
>TRBJ1-5|TRBV9
CASSVGSGGGQPQHF
>TRBJ1-2|TRBV29-1
CSVGGGYTF
>TRBJ2-3|TRBV2
CASSNTDTQYF
>TRBJ1-1|TRBV29-1
CSVERVLDTEAFF
>TRBJ2-5|TRBV29-1
CSVDRINHQETQYF
>TRBJ2-5|TRBV25-1
CASSVRGQETQYF
>TRBJ2-4|TRBV14
CASSQDPWTSGARGAKNIQYF
>TRBJ1-2|TRBV4-1
CASSQEGQRDGYTF